This passage covers 26 T cell receptor beta chains from one sample sequenced in a study of CD8+CD57+ T cells in acquired aplastic anemia. The TCR beta profiling, which covered VDJ combination and CDR3 sequence, was carried out using genomic DNA as the template. TCRdb used MiXCR to reprocess the reads, holding one entry per CDR3 protein. The data contain some 180,000 distinct CDR3 sequences, 40% to 50% of them singletons. Sequencing used sorted CD4+, CD8+, or CD8+CD57+ T cells (not recorded which) from PBMCs. These receptors originate from a human donor in good health.

This clonotype was seen a few times. The CDR3 bases are TGTGCCAGCAGTGCTAGGCCCGGGACTCCTGAGCAGTTCTTC. It encodes CASSARPGTPEQFF. The rearrangement links TRBV7-3 to TRBJ2-1; tentatively, D is TRBD2 (6 bases). The CDR3 spans 14 residues. Germline V gene lookup returns CDR1 SGHTA and CDR2 FQGTGA. V lost 6 bases to trimming and J lost 9 bases, with 18 bases between them.

This clonotype came up many times. The chain is built from TRBV11-3 and TRBJ2-3, with unresolved D. Looked up from germline, CDR1 is SGHNT and CDR2 is YENEEA. Deletions cut 1 base from V and 1 base from J, with 6 bases between. The CDR3 runs to 14 residues. The chain's CDR3 is CASSLGARTDTQYF. Here the CDR3 DNA reads TGTGCCAGCAGCTTAGGAGCGCGCACAGATACGCAGTATTTT.

This clonotype was seen at least ten times. The chain combines TRBV7-2 with TRBJ1-2, with D uncertain. CDR1 SGHTA and CDR2 FQGNSA come from the germline V gene. Trimming left V 1 base short and J 7 bases short, with 10 bases between. The CDR3 covers 13 residues. The CDR3 is CASSLGQVFGYTF. Here the CDR3 DNA reads TGTGCCAGCAGCTTAGGTCAGGTTTTTGGCTACACCTTC.

In its sample, this clonotype was seen many times. J is TRBJ2-7 and V is TRBV6-5; D may correspond to TRBD1 or TRBD2 (5 bases each). CDR1 MNHEY and CDR2 SVGAGI come from the germline V gene. CDR3 size: 14 residues. V shed 2 bases and J shed 3 bases, with 11 bases lying between them. CDR3 in DNA: TGTGCCAGCAGTTACGGCAGGGACCACTACGAGCAGTACTTC. The encoded protein is CASSYGRDHYEQYF.

This clonotype occurred many times. This may arise from a read error, as a much more abundant clone is one base away. The chain carries TRBV2 and TRBJ1-2; no reliable D call. Germline V lookup: CDR1 SNHLY, CDR2 FYNNEI. The V end lost 4 bases, the J end lost 0 bases, and 6 bases lay between the germline ends. This CDR3 has 13 amino acids. The CDR3 DNA reads TGTGCCAGCAGTGGTAACCCTAACTATGGCTACACCTTC. Amino acids: CASSGNPNYGYTF.

With respect to this clonotype: A read error is possible here, since a much larger clone lies one base away. The gene calls are TRBV12-3 or TRBV12-4 and TRBJ2-2; no definite D call. This CDR3 contains 12 residues. DNA of the CDR3: TGTGCCATCAGTTTAGAAAGCGGGGAGCTGTTTTTT. Protein product: CAISLESGELFF.

The J gene is TRBJ2-1, the V gene TRBV27, with 9 bases matching TRBD2. Germline lookup yields CDR1 MNHEY and CDR2 SMNVEV (reference sequence). With 2 bases clipped from V and 9 bases from J, the junction kept 8 bases outside the gene matches. The CDR3 is 15 amino acids. The CDR3 loop reads CASSLAGGPRSEQFF. The CDR3 DNA follows: TGTGCCAGCAGTTTAGCGGGAGGGCCTCGAAGTGAGCAGTTCTTC.

This clonotype has more than one count but fewer than ten. The J gene is TRBJ2-5, the V gene TRBV18; D might be TRBD1 or TRBD2, each matching 5 bases. The CDR3 length is 14 residues. V was clipped by 2 bases and J by 5 bases, with 12 bases between them. Germline loops: CDR1 KGHSH, CDR2 LQKENI. The chain's CDR3 is CASSPFEGTETQYF. In DNA form, the CDR3 reads TGTGCCAGCTCACCATTCGAGGGGACGGAGACCCAGTACTTC.

In regard to this clonotype: Just one base apart from a much larger clone, this may be a read error. The rearrangement uses TRBV27 and TRBJ2-7, with 8 bases fitting TRBD1. The CDR3 contains 15 residues. J was trimmed by 0 bases and V by 6 bases; bases with no gene match: 7. CDR1 is MNHEY, CDR2 SMNVEV, per germline (reference sequence). DNA for the CDR3: TGTGCCAGCAGGTTCCGGGACAGGAGCTCCTACGAGCAGTACTTC. Encoded protein: CASRFRDRSSYEQYF.

As regards this clonotype: A read error is possible here, since a much larger clone lies one base away. The chain couples TRBV5-1 to TRBJ1-4; D gene ambiguous. This CDR3 comprises 16 residues. The V end lost 0 bases, the J end lost 5 bases, and 14 bases lay between the germline ends. Germline V gene lookup returns CDR1 SGHRS and CDR2 YFSETQ. The CDR3 region has the DNA TGCGCCAGCAGCTTGGACCCTCGGGGTACCAATGAAAAACTGTTTTTT. Translated: CASSLDPRGTNEKLFF.

This clonotype was observed at least ten times. V usage is TRBV12-3 or TRBV12-4 and J usage is TRBJ2-5, with D uncertain. V shed 3 bases and J shed 3 bases, with 14 bases lying between them. CDR3 size: 15 residues. CDR3 in amino acids: CASSFSGPQKETQYF. The CDR3 DNA follows: TGTGCCAGCAGTTTTTCAGGACCCCAAAAAGAGACCCAGTACTTC.

The V and J genes are TRBV2 and TRBJ1-1; maybe TRBD1 (6 bases). This CDR3 is built from 12 residues. V lost 6 bases to trimming and J lost 6 bases, with 11 bases between them. Germline V gene lookup returns CDR1 SNHLY and CDR2 FYNNEI. DNA for the CDR3: TGTGCCAGCAGGGAGGGGGGGCCTGAAGCTTTCTTT. Its protein product is CASREGGPEAFF.

This clonotype was counted many times. The chain has TRBV19 and TRBJ2-7; a possible D gene is TRBD1 (5 bases). CDR1 and CDR2 (germline): LNHDA, SQIVND (reference sequence). CDR3 size: 13 residues. Trimming stripped 4 bases from V and 0 bases from J, with 7 bases between. This CDR3 is CASSKDNSYEQYF. Here the CDR3 DNA reads TGTGCCAGTAGTAAGGACAACTCCTACGAGCAGTACTTC. Full variable domain (remainder filled in from reference TRBV19 and TRBJ2-7): DGGITQSPKYLFRKEGQNVTLSCEQNLNHDAMYWYRQDPGQGLRLIYYSQIVNDFQKGDIAEGYSVSREKKESFPLTVTSAQKNPTAFYLCASSKDNSYEQYFGPGTRLTVT.

This chain links TRBV10-2 with TRBJ1-5; D remains ambiguous. This CDR3 has 14 residues. Trimming removed 7 bases from V and 4 bases from J, with 14 bases in between. Germline assignment: CDR1 WSHSY and CDR2 SAAADI. The CDR3 DNA sequence: TGCGCCAGCACCCAAAGCTCCGTTAATCAGCCCCAGCATTTT. Protein product: CASTQSSVNQPQHF.

This clonotype was picked up many times. The chain links TRBV20-1 to TRBJ2-5, with D maybe TRBD2 (5 bases). The V end lost 3 bases, the J end lost 4 bases, and 9 bases lay between the germline ends. The CDR3 covers 12 residues. Germline V lookup: CDR1 DFQATT, CDR2 SNEGSKA (reference sequence). The CDR3, as DNA: TGCAGTGCTAGTCTTCGGGGAGAGACCCAGTACTTC. It yields the protein CSASLRGETQYF.

This chain joins TRBV7-6 and TRBJ2-3; 9 bases align to TRBD2. The CDR3 sequence is 16 residues long. After removal of 1 base from V and 3 bases from J, the junction contained 5 bases not matched to a gene. Germline loops: CDR1 SGHVS, CDR2 FNYEAQ. The CDR3 nucleotides read TGTGCCAGCAGCTTAGGAGCTAGCGGGATGACAGATACGCAGTATTTT. It is translated as CASSLGASGMTDTQYF. The variable domain in full, completed from reference TRBV7-6 and TRBJ2-3, reads GAGVSQSPRYKVTKRGQDVALRCDPISGHVSLYWYRQALGQGPEFLTYFNYEAQQDKSGLPNDRFSAERPEGSISTLTIQRTEQRDSAMYRCASSLGASGMTDTQYFGPGTRLTVL.

The rearrangement uses TRBV11-2 and TRBJ2-7; the D gene is possibly TRBD2 (6 bases). CDR1 and CDR2 from the germline V gene are SGHAT and FQNNGV. Trimming stripped 0 bases from V and 2 bases from J, with 14 bases between. The CDR3 contains 16 residues. The CDR3 loop is CASSLEAGRAAYEQYF. CDR3 DNA sequence: TGTGCCAGCAGCTTAGAAGCGGGCCGGGCTGCCTACGAGCAGTACTTC.

Concerning this clonotype itself: A single base separates this from a much larger clone, so it may be a read error. The chain couples TRBV6-2 or TRBV6-3 to TRBJ2-3, with TRBD1 identical over 7 bases. This CDR3 has 19 amino acids. V shed 6 bases, J shed 0 bases, and the junction held 18 bases outside the gene matches. Per germline, CDR1 MNHEY and CDR2 SVGEGT. In DNA form, the CDR3 reads TGTGCCAGCAGATACGGGCCATGGAGACAGGGCACTAGCACAGATACGCAGTATTTT. Encoded protein: CASRYGPWRQGTSTDTQYF.

V usage is TRBV20-1 and J usage is TRBJ1-5; D perhaps matches TRBD1 (6 bases). CDR1 DFQATT and CDR2 SNEGSKA come from the germline V gene (reference sequence). The length of the CDR3 is 13 residues. The V and J ends lost 1 base and 4 bases respectively, with 8 bases between them. CDR3 residues: CSARGGANQPQHF. Written as DNA, the CDR3 is TGCAGTGCTAGAGGGGGGGCTAATCAGCCCCAGCATTTT.

The chain combines TRBV7-8 with TRBJ2-5, with D hard to call. Trimming stripped 4 bases from V and 6 bases from J, with 6 bases between. This CDR3 has 11 residues. Per germline, CDR1 SGHVS and CDR2 FQNEAQ. DNA of the CDR3: TGTGCCAGCAGCTGGGCCCAGACCCAGTACTTC. Translation: CASSWAQTQYF.

This clonotype was recorded many times. This rearrangement joins TRBV12-3 or TRBV12-4 to TRBJ1-6, with D possibly matching TRBD1 (6 bases). The CDR3 length is 14 residues. Trimming cost V 2 bases and J 14 bases, with 16 bases left between them. The DNA of the CDR3 is TGTGCCAGCAGTTTACAAGGGGGGATTCAATCCCTCCACTTT. Its protein product is CASSLQGGIQSLHF.

This clonotype was counted many times. J is TRBJ2-7 and V is TRBV6-1; 7 nucleotides match TRBD1. V shed 5 bases, J shed 5 bases, and the junction held 9 bases outside the gene matches. This CDR3 has 14 amino acids. Germline CDR1 MNHNS, CDR2 SASEGT. The CDR3 nucleotides read TGTGCCAGCAGTCTAAGGGGGCGGAGGAACGAGCAGTACTTC. Its translation is CASSLRGRRNEQYF.

This clonotype was seen many times. This rearrangement joins TRBV20-1 to TRBJ1-2; 9 bases are a match to TRBD1. Per the germline V gene, CDR1 is DFQATT and CDR2 is SNEGSKA (reference sequence). Germline trimming cut 1 base from V and 6 bases from J; bases unmatched to any gene: 12. The CDR3 length is 16 residues. DNA of the CDR3: TGCAGTGCTAGAGTACCCCCGGGACAGGGTATGCATGGCTACACCTTC. It is translated as CSARVPPGQGMHGYTF.

The gene calls are TRBV5-3 and TRBJ2-1, with 8 bases matching TRBD2. TRBV5-3 is classed as an ORF, of uncertain function. The CDR3 spans 16 residues. Unmatched junction bases numbered 13, after V lost 9 bases and J lost 2 bases. CDR3 in DNA: TGTGCCACCGATAAATCCGTACTAGCGGCCTACAATGAGCAGTTCTTC. It codes for CATDKSVLAAYNEQFF.

This clonotype showed up many times. The chain uses TRBV5-1 and TRBJ1-1; D is uncertain. Trimming removed 4 bases at V and 2 bases at J, with 12 bases between. Germline-derived CDR1 and CDR2 are SGHRS and YFSETQ. The CDR3 runs 14 residues. CDR3 sequence reads: CASSRLDQNTEAFF. CDR3 coding DNA: TGCGCCAGCAGCAGATTGGACCAAAACACTGAAGCTTTCTTT.

Ten or more counts support this clonotype. The chain employs TRBV2 and TRBJ2-1; 9 bases are shared with TRBD2. The length of the CDR3 is 14 residues. The V gene end was trimmed by 6 bases and the J gene end by 7 bases; junction bases not matched to a gene: 7. CDR1 and CDR2 (germline): SNHLY, FYNNEI. CDR3 protein: CASSSLREGNEQFF. The CDR3 DNA sequence: TGTGCCAGCAGCTCCTTGCGGGAGGGGAATGAGCAGTTCTTC.